This is a list of T cell receptor beta chains from one sample in a study of CD8 T cells in ankylosing spondylitis. Each CDR3 protein gets one entry after TCRdb re-called the 5' RACE reads with MiXCR. The sample lists some 130,000 distinct CDR3 sequences; 17% were seen once. Material for sequencing was blood, either unsorted or a sorted T cell fraction (not recorded which). These receptors were collected from a male donor with ankylosing spondylitis. CDR3s include the opening cysteine and the closing phenylalanine or tryptophan. D genes are given only for firm matches. A clone size is listed for some rows: how often the clone was seen (once, few, many), or a class if it is expanded.

>NA|TRBV27|NA|TRBJ2-7
NA
CASSTSGLSPDF
>TRBD1|TRBV7-9|NA|TRBJ2-7
TGTGCCAGCACTCTATCGGACAGGAACTACGAGCAGTACTTC
CASTLSDRNYEQYF
>TRBD1|TRBV7-6|NA|TRBJ1-2
TGTGCCAGCAGCTTGGGAGGGACAGGCGGATTGGGCTACACCTTC
CASSLGGTGGLGYTF
>NA|TRBV27|NA|TRBJ2-3
TGTGCCAGCAGAGCGGGCCAGAGCACAGATACGCAGTATTTT
CASRAGQSTDTQYF
>NA|TRBV27|NA|TRBJ1-4
TGTGCCAGCAGTTCCCAGCCGCGGGAAAAACTGTTTTTT
CASSSQPREKLFF
>TRBD2|TRBV12-3/TRBV12-4|few|TRBJ2-7
TGTGCCAGCAGTTCACCCGGACTAGCGGGCCCCTACGAGCAGTACTTC
CASSSPGLAGPYEQYF
>NA|TRBV7-8|once|TRBJ1-4
TGTGCCAGCAGCTTGGGGATGGGGTTTGAAAAACTGTTTTTT
CASSLGMGFEKLFF
>TRBD2|TRBV5-6|few|TRBJ2-3
TGTGCCAGCACCGACCATAGCGGGAGCGGGACAGATACGCAGTATTTT
CASTDHSGSGTDTQYF
>TRBD1|TRBV7-8|many|TRBJ1-2
TGTGCCAGCAGCACAAGGACAGGATCTAACTATGGCTACACCTTC
CASSTRTGSNYGYTF
>TRBD2|TRBV4-1|NA|TRBJ2-7
TGCGCCAGCAGCCTGTCAGCGGGAGGGCCCGACGAGCAGTACTTC
CASSLSAGGPDEQYF
>TRBD2|TRBV9|once|TRBJ2-7
TGTGCCAGCAGCGTATCGGGAGGGACGGGAGAGCAGTACTTC
CASSVSGGTGEQYF
>TRBD2|TRBV6-2/TRBV6-3|few|TRBJ2-7
TGTGCCAGCAGTTACCCCCCGGGACTAGCGACCTACGAGCAGTACTTC
CASSYPPGLATYEQYF
>NA|TRBV15|NA|TRBJ2-7
TGTGCCACCAGCGTAGACAGGAGGGCCTACGAGCAGTACTTC
CATSVDRRAYEQYF
>NA|TRBV7-8|few|TRBJ2-5
TGTGCCAGCAGCTCAGGGGCGCAAGAGACCCAGTACTTC
CASSSGAQETQYF
>NA|TRBV28|NA|TRBJ2-7
TGTGCCAGCAGTTTCGCGACCGGTGGTCACGAGCAGTACTTC
CASSFATGGHEQYF
>TRBD1|TRBV6-4|NA|TRBJ1-4
TGTGCCAGCACTGACAGGGACAAGTGGATGACAACTAATGAAAAACTGTTTTTT
CASTDRDKWMTTNEKLFF
>TRBD2|TRBV4-2|NA|TRBJ2-1
TGTGCCAGCAGCCAAGTAGCGGGAGAAGAACATGAGCAGTTCTTC
CASSQVAGEEHEQFF
>NA|TRBV9|few|TRBJ2-3
TGTGCCAGCAGCGTAGCTCCCCCCGAATACACAGATACGCAGTATTTT
CASSVAPPEYTDTQYF
>NA|TRBV28|many|TRBJ2-1
TGTGCCAGCAGACGACCAGGACTTTATGAGCAGTTCTTC
CASRRPGLYEQFF
>NA|TRBV29-1|many|TRBJ2-7
TGCAGCGTTGAAGATGGGTCTTACGAGCAGTACTTC
CSVEDGSYEQYF
>TRBD2|TRBV6-1|few|TRBJ2-1
TGTGCCAGCAGATCCCCCGGGACTAGGGGGTGGAATGAGCAGTTCTTC
CASRSPGTRGWNEQFF
>TRBD1|TRBV5-1|few|TRBJ1-2
TGCGCCAGCAGCGGGTCGTGGACAGGGGTGAACTATGGCTACACCTTC
CASSGSWTGVNYGYTF
>NA|TRBV5-6|NA|TRBJ1-2
TGTGCCAGCAGCTCGGTCCCCGAGAGGCGAGGCTACACCTTC
CASSSVPERRGYTF
>TRBD2|TRBV11-2|once|TRBJ2-1
TGTGCCAGCAGCCCGACTAGCGGGATGGAAGAGCAGTTCTTC
CASSPTSGMEEQFF
>NA|TRBV9|NA|TRBJ2-1
TGTGCCAGCAGCGTAGGAGGGCTGTCCAATGAGCAGTTCTTC
CASSVGGLSNEQFF
>NA|TRBV7-9|many|TRBJ1-1
TGTGCCAGCAGCTATGGGACGAACACTGAAGCTTTCTTT
CASSYGTNTEAFF
>TRBD1|TRBV29-1|NA|TRBJ1-1
TGCAGCGTTGAATTCGGGGGCAGGGGGATTCTTAGAGCTTTCTTT
CSVEFGGRGILRAFF
>NA|TRBV5-1|NA|TRBJ2-7
TGCGCCAGCAGCTTGGTACCTGAGGTGATCCACGAGCAGTACTTC
CASSLVPEVIHEQYF
>NA|TRBV7-9|few|TRBJ1-4
TGTGCCAGCAGCTTCCCGGTTAAGGGTGAAAAACTGTTTTTT
CASSFPVKGEKLFF
>TRBD1|TRBV4-2|few|TRBJ1-1
TGTGCCAGCAGCCAGGGACAGGGGATAACTGAAGCTTTCTTT
CASSQGQGITEAFF
>TRBD2|TRBV9|many|TRBJ2-1
TGTGCCAGCAGCTCTAGGGAGGGAGGTTCGTTGGATGAGCAGTTCTTC
CASSSREGGSLDEQFF
>NA|TRBV27|few|TRBJ1-5
TGTGCCAGCAGTTTTAGGGGAATCAATCAGCCCCAGCATTTT
CASSFRGINQPQHF
>NA|TRBV19|NA|TRBJ2-3
TGTGCCAGTAGTATAGGTAGCAGTCTGTTGGAAGATACGCAGTATTTT
CASSIGSSLLEDTQYF
>TRBD1|TRBV10-2|NA|TRBJ2-3
TGCGCCAGCAGTAGTTCAACAGGGGGAGCAGATACGCAGTATTTT
CASSSSTGGADTQYF
>NA|TRBV12-3/TRBV12-4|many|TRBJ2-7
TGTGCCAGCAGTGATCCAGGGAAGCAGTACTTC
CASSDPGKQYF
>NA|TRBV2|few|TRBJ2-1
TGTGCCAGCAAGCCCCTTGGCTCCTACAATGAGCAGTTCTTC
CASKPLGSYNEQFF
>NA|TRBV15|NA|TRBJ1-5
TGTGCCACCAGCAGAGATCGAGGGGACGTTGTCTGGAATAGCAATCAGCCCCAGCATTTT
CATSRDRGDVVWNSNQPQHF
>NA|TRBV12-3/TRBV12-4|NA|TRBJ2-3
TGTGCCAGCAGTTTCCCGGGAGCAACAGATACGCAGTATTTT
CASSFPGATDTQYF
>NA|TRBV27|few|TRBJ2-7
TGTGCCAGCAGTAGGACAGAACCTTCATACGAGCAGTATTTC
CASSRTEPSYEQYF
>NA|TRBV20-1|NA|TRBJ1-5
TGCAGTGCCGAACAGGGTTATAGCAATCAGCCCCAGCATTTT
CSAEQGYSNQPQHF
>NA|TRBV28|few|TRBJ2-5
TGTGCCAGCAGTCCAACAGAAGAAGAGACCCAGTACTTC
CASSPTEEETQYF
>NA|TRBV5-6|NA|TRBJ2-1
TGTGCCAGCAGCTTGGACGGTCTCCCCAATGAGCAGTTCTTC
CASSLDGLPNEQFF
>NA|TRBV7-6|NA|TRBJ2-7
TGTGCCAGCAGCTTAGGAGGAGGGACAGCTGGGGAAGAGCAGTACTTC
CASSLGGGTAGEEQYF
>TRBD2|TRBV7-9|few|TRBJ2-1
TGTGCCAGCAGCTCGGCGGGAGAGAACTACAATGAGCAGTTCTTC
CASSSAGENYNEQFF
>NA|TRBV7-8|NA|TRBJ2-7
TGTGCCAACAGCTTAGTAGGTACGCTGAACTCCTACGAGCAGTACTTC
CANSLVGTLNSYEQYF
>NA|TRBV7-9|NA|TRBJ2-1
TGTGCCAGCAGCTTTGAACAGGTGGAATACAATGAGCAGTTCTTC
CASSFEQVEYNEQFF
>NA|TRBV21-1|NA|TRBJ2-5
TGTGCCAGCAGGGGTCAGAAAGGCACGGTGTACCAAGAGACCCAGTACTTC
CASRGQKGTVYQETQYF